This T cell receptor (beta chain) is drawn from a study of STAT3 mutations in large granular lymphocyte leukemia. Study-wide results and caveats: Every T-LGLL patient had at least one immunodominant TCRbeta clonotype.

A note on this clone: Its specificity is unknown.

CDR1 is SGHNT and CDR2 is YYREEE in the germline V gene (reference sequence). The ends were cut back, 0 bases at V and 0 bases at J, with 9 bases in the middle. The CDR3 is made up of 15 amino acids. TCRdb's copy holds only in-frame clones and misses some; the assay was immunoSEQ multiplex PCR. The sample carries 5,600 or so clones, 70% to 85% recorded once. Material: PBMCs. The TCR was taken from a human donor with T large granular lymphocyte leukemia. Some clones in this sample may be carry-over from other donors' samples. This chain joins TRBV5-4 and TRBJ1-2, with TRBD1 as a possible D gene (5 bases). The CDR3 region is CASSLGQTTNYGYTF. CDR3 nucleotide sequence: TGTGCCAGCAGCTTGGGACAGACAACTAACTATGGCTACACCTTC.